The clone carrying this T cell receptor beta chain was counted only a few times. Its specificity is unknown. Germline lookup yields CDR1 SNHLY and CDR2 FYNNEI. Trimming removed 8 bases from V and 6 bases from J; junction bases left unmatched: 8. There are 13 residues in the CDR3. Investigators reverse transcribed all isolated RNA, so they sequenced expressed TCRB transcripts. Sequenced by immunoSEQ multiplex PCR; TCRdb stores in-frame clones only, minus some. This sample carries 150,000 to 200,000 clones, approximately 9% of them seen once, and the ten largest clones take more than 0.45%. These data come from a study of beta chain features in type 1 diabetes. Whole-study findings and limits: Shorter TCRB CDR3s, moderately but significantly so, marked every one of the four CD4+ subsets in Type 1 diabetes patients.

The genes are TRBV2 and TRBJ2-3, with TRBD1 matching over 7 bases. The sequenced sample consisted of central memory CD4+ T cells from blood. The source is a woman younger than 35 with type 1 diabetes. The CDR3 DNA reads TGTGCCAGCGACAGGGATTACCAGGATACGCAGTATTTT. This sequence encodes CASDRDYQDTQYF.